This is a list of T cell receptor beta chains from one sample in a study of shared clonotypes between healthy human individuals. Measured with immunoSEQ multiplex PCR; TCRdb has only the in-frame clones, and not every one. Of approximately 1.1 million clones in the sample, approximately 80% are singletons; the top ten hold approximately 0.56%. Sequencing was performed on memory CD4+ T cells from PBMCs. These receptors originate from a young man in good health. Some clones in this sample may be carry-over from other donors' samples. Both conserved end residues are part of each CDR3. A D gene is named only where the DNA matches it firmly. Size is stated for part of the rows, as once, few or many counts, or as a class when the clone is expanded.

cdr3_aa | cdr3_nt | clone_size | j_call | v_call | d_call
CASSGTVPFSGNTIYF | TGTGCCAGCAGTGGGACAGTCCCCTTCTCTGGAAACACCATATATTTT | few | TRBJ1-3 | TRBV6-1 | -
CASSLTISTNEQFF | TGTGCCAGCAGCTTGACGATTTCGACTAATGAGCAGTTCTTC | once | TRBJ2-1 | TRBV5-6 | -
CASKERREGQNEQFF | TGCGCCAGCAAGGAGAGGCGGGAGGGCCAGAATGAGCAGTTCTTC | - | TRBJ2-1 | TRBV10-1 | TRBD2
CASSLLAGGRETQYF | TGTGCCAGCAGCTTGCTAGCGGGAGGGCGAGAGACCCAGTACTTC | few | TRBJ2-5 | TRBV5-6 | TRBD2
CASSSGTSGPSDTQYF | TGTGCCAGCAGCTCGGGGACTAGCGGGCCTTCAGATACGCAGTATTTT | - | TRBJ2-3 | TRBV5-8 | TRBD2
CASSVSGHLDTQYF | TGTGCCAGCAGCGTCAGTGGGCATTTGGATACGCAGTATTTT | once | TRBJ2-3 | TRBV9 | -
CASSRVGSGYNEQFF | TGCGCCAGCAGCCGGGTCGGGTCCGGCTACAATGAGCAGTTCTTC | once | TRBJ2-1 | TRBV5-1 | -
CASSLGRERETQYF | TGTGCCAGCAGCCTCGGGAGGGAGCGAGAGACCCAGTACTTC | - | TRBJ2-5 | TRBV21-1 | -
CASSDRAREKLFF | TGTGCCAGCAGTGACAGGGCTAGGGAAAAACTGTTTTTT | - | TRBJ1-4 | TRBV2 | -
CASSATVNYGYTF | TGCGCCAGCAGCGCCACAGTGAACTATGGCTACACCTTC | - | TRBJ1-2 | TRBV5-1 | -
CASSPGRGGNQPQHF | TGTGCCAGCAGCCCCGGTCGGGGTGGCAATCAGCCCCAGCATTTT | - | TRBJ1-5 | TRBV6-6 | -
CASSLVGKETQYF | TGTGCCAGCAGTTTAGTCGGCAAAGAGACCCAGTACTTC | - | TRBJ2-5 | TRBV27 | -
CASSLLFSGNTIYF | TGTGCCAGCAGCTTACTCTTCTCTGGAAACACCATATATTTT | - | TRBJ1-3 | TRBV11-1 | -
CSVNVNGIQYF | TGCAGCGTTAACGTCAACGGGATTCAGTACTTC | - | TRBJ2-4 | TRBV29-1 | -
CASSRNWDGGSGEQYF | TGTGCCAGCTCACGAAACTGGGACGGAGGATCTGGTGAGCAGTACTTC | - | TRBJ2-7 | TRBV18 | -
CASSDFRLNTEAFF | TGTGCCAGCAGTGACTTCCGGCTGAACACTGAAGCTTTCTTT | - | TRBJ1-1 | TRBV6-1 | -
CASRYRGYNEQFF | TGTGCCAGCAGGTACAGGGGATACAATGAGCAGTTCTTC | - | TRBJ2-1 | TRBV6-5 | TRBD1
CASSLQRKQEAFF | TGTGCCAGCAGCTTACAGCGGAAACAAGAAGCTTTCTTT | - | TRBJ1-1 | TRBV7-2 | -
CASSRPKLPAGKLFF | TGTGCCAGCAGCCGGCCGAAACTCCCCGCGGGGAAACTGTTTTTT | - | TRBJ1-4 | TRBV5-8 | -
CASSLFGSGQTGELFF | TGTGCCAGCAGCTTATTCGGGAGCGGTCAGACCGGGGAGCTGTTTTTT | - | TRBJ2-2 | TRBV7-2 | -
CASSLVGAPSYNEQFF | TGTGCCAGCAGCTTAGTTGGTGCTCCCTCCTACAATGAGCAGTTCTTC | - | TRBJ2-1 | TRBV7-2 | -
CASSLLAGGPNPAKNIQYF | TGCGCCAGCAGCTTACTAGCGGGAGGGCCAAATCCAGCCAAAAACATTCAGTACTTC | - | TRBJ2-4 | TRBV5-1 | TRBD2
CASSKWVSGSSYNEQFF | TGTGCCAGCAGCAAATGGGTTAGCGGGAGCTCCTACAATGAGCAGTTCTTC | - | TRBJ2-1 | TRBV11-2 | TRBD2
CASSLGTDPQETQYF | TGTGCCAGCAGCTTGGGAACAGATCCCCAGGAGACCCAGTACTTC | - | TRBJ2-5 | TRBV5-4 | -
CASSGGQGPIMGYGYTF | TGCGCCAGCAGCGGGGGACAGGGGCCTATAATGGGCTATGGCTACACCTTC | - | TRBJ1-2 | TRBV5-1 | TRBD1
CASSPTGTGTDTQYF | TGTGCCAGCAGCCCCACCGGGACAGGCACAGATACGCAGTATTTT | - | TRBJ2-3 | TRBV5-4 | TRBD1
CASSLATGVRQTQYF | TGTGCCAGCAGCTTAGCTACAGGGGTGAGGCAGACCCAGTACTTC | - | TRBJ2-5 | TRBV7-9 | TRBD1
CASSLLTNVIEAFF | TGTGCCAGCAGCCTTTTGACCAACGTCATTGAAGCTTTCTTT | - | TRBJ1-1 | TRBV7-9 | -
CASSPQQGGTEAFF | TGTGCCAGCAGCCCCCAGCAGGGCGGCACTGAAGCTTTCTTT | once | TRBJ1-1 | TRBV7-9 | -
CASSLVGGRANTGELFF | TGCGCCAGCAGCTTGGTTGGAGGGAGGGCGAACACCGGGGAGCTGTTTTTT | - | TRBJ2-2 | TRBV5-1 | TRBD2
CASSLAGTRGEAFF | TGTGCCAGCAGCTTAGCCGGTACCAGGGGTGAAGCTTTCTTT | once | TRBJ1-1 | TRBV11-1 | -
CASSNRDNRYEQYF | TGTGCCAGCAGTAACCGGGACAACCGCTACGAGCAGTACTTC | - | TRBJ2-7 | TRBV27 | -
CASSLAPATGGQNEQYF | TGCGCCAGCAGCTTGGCCCCGGCTACGGGTGGTCAGAACGAGCAGTACTTC | - | TRBJ2-7 | TRBV5-1 | -
CASSQPGKGFGEQFF | TGTGCCAGCAGCCAACCGGGAAAGGGCTTCGGTGAGCAGTTCTTC | - | TRBJ2-1 | TRBV11-3 | -
CASSLSLPNTGELFF | TGTGCCAGCAGCCTCAGCCTCCCGAACACCGGGGAGCTGTTTTTT | - | TRBJ2-2 | TRBV7-9 | -
CAISERDSSYNEQFF | TGTGCCATCAGTGAGCGGGACAGCTCCTACAATGAGCAGTTCTTC | - | TRBJ2-1 | TRBV10-3 | TRBD1
CASSGGPHAGELFF | TGTGCCAGTAGTGGTGGACCCCACGCCGGGGAGCTGTTTTTT | - | TRBJ2-2 | TRBV19 | -
CASSSLGRTVQETQYF | TGTGCCAGCAGCTCCCTCGGGAGGACTGTCCAAGAGACCCAGTACTTC | - | TRBJ2-5 | TRBV7-2 | TRBD2
CASSTGTSRQYF | TGTGCCAGCAGCACCGGGACTAGCCGGCAGTACTTC | few | TRBJ2-7 | TRBV5-4 | TRBD2
CATSPRLVDTEAFF | TGTGCCACCAGCCCGCGGTTGGTTGACACTGAAGCTTTCTTT | - | TRBJ1-1 | TRBV15 | -
CASSRPTPIATQYF | TGTGCCAGCAGTCGTCCAACACCCATAGCGACCCAGTACTTC | - | TRBJ2-5 | TRBV28 | -